The entry that follows covers one T cell receptor beta chain sequence. Its target is not known. The data were obtained in a study of beta chain features in type 1 diabetes. General study results and limits: The question of HLA type influencing TCRB rearrangement was one that remained unresolved here. For Type 1 diabetes patients, all four CD4+ subsets carried TCRB CDR3s that were moderately but significantly shorter. Across patients, naive, central memory and Treg TCRB repertoires exhibited apparently greater similarity than was observed across healthy donors.

Reverse transcribing all isolated RNA meant expressed TCRB transcripts were sequenced. Sequenced by immunoSEQ multiplex PCR; TCRdb stores in-frame clones only, minus some. The data show around 130,000 clones, approximately 10% seen once. V was clipped by 2 bases and J by 10 bases, with 11 bases between them. CDR3 length equals 13 residues. Germline V gene lookup returns CDR1 MGHRA and CDR2 YSYEKL. The sequencing sample was made of central memory CD4+ T cells from blood. The chain couples TRBV4-1 to TRBJ2-2, with D unclear. This clonotype was obtained from a man younger than 40 with type 1 diabetes. Written as DNA, the CDR3 is TGCGCCAGCAGCCAAACTATCCCAGTGGAGCTGTTTTTT. This sequence encodes CASSQTIPVELFF.